This T cell receptor (beta chain) was sequenced in a study of T cell changes during pregnancy in multiple sclerosis. This clone was observed a single time. Trimming shortened V by 6 bases and J by 4 bases, and 15 bases separated the two germline ends. Per germline, CDR1 MNHEY and CDR2 SVGAGI. The CDR3 is 14 amino acids. Sequencing was performed with immunoSEQ multiplex PCR; in TCRdb, only in-frame clones are kept and a portion is missing. The table has about 80,000 clones, more than 80% seen once; the top ten hold 0.2% to 0.25%. The chain couples TRBV6-5 to TRBJ1-1; D might be TRBD1 (5 bases). Sample: CD4+ T cells from peripheral blood mononuclear cells, taken before pregnancy. The sequence came from a female donor with multiple sclerosis, enrolled in a pregnancy study. The CDR3 region has the DNA TGTGCCAGCAGGCCTGGTCCTCAGGGCACTGAAGCTTTCTTT. Its translation is CASRPGPQGTEAFF.